One sample yielded the 21 T cell receptor beta chains listed below, sequenced in a study of cytomegalovirus exposure and HLA in healthy donors. PCR amplification relied on 60 Vbeta primers (plus 13 Jbeta primers). The method was immunoSEQ multiplex PCR; TCRdb's version includes in-frame clones alone and lacks a portion of them. The repertoire consists of approximately 89,000 clones, with around 77% occurring once and the leading ten covering more than 3.5%. Sequencing was carried out using PBMCs. These receptors all come from a man aged 30 to 39 in good health and CMV-seronegative.

This clone occurred once. This chain's CDR3 is CASRTGVTDTQYF. CDR3 nucleotide sequence: TGTGCCAGCCGAACGGGGGTGACAGATACGCAGTATTTT. The chain couples TRBV18 to TRBJ2-3; a weak D match, TRBD2 (6 bases). Germline CDR1 reads KGHSH; CDR2 reads LQKENI. CDR3 size: 13 residues. V was clipped by 8 bases and J by 3 bases, with 12 bases between them.

The chain combines TRBV11-2 with TRBJ2-4; possibly TRBD1 for D (6 bases). V was trimmed by 5 bases and J by 0 bases, leaving 17 bases between them. Germline values: CDR1 SGHAT, CDR2 FQNNGV. This CDR3 region has 17 residues. CDR3 residues: CASSTLGTQVAKNIQYF. CDR3 DNA sequence: TGTGCCAGCAGCACCCTCGGGACACAGGTAGCCAAAAACATTCAGTACTTC.

The chain employs TRBV4-1 and TRBJ1-1; D gene ambiguous. The V end lost 5 bases, the J end lost 11 bases, and 21 bases lay between the germline ends. The CDR3 runs 14 residues. Germline lookup yields CDR1 MGHRA and CDR2 YSYEKL. The CDR3 loop is CASSLISTFKPAFF. Here the CDR3 DNA reads TGCGCCAGCAGCTTGATTTCCACTTTCAAGCCCGCTTTCTTT.

The chain employs TRBV6-5 and TRBJ2-2, with 10 bases matching TRBD1. V was pared by 6 bases and J by 3 bases, with 4 bases of the junction left unmatched. CDR3 length: 15 residues. Germline V lookup: CDR1 MNHEY, CDR2 SVGAGI. This chain's CDR3 is CASRGGTGDTGELFF. CDR3 nucleotides: TGTGCCAGCAGGGGAGGGACAGGGGACACCGGGGAGCTGTTTTTT.

The J gene is TRBJ1-4, the V gene TRBV7-8; a possible D gene is TRBD1 (5 bases). The CDR3 has 14 residues. The germline V and J ends were trimmed by 2 bases and 4 bases, with 8 bases remaining between them. Looked up from germline, CDR1 is SGHVS and CDR2 is FQNEAQ. The CDR3 sequence is CASSLYRGNEKLFF. In DNA form, the CDR3 reads TGTGCCAGCAGCTTATATAGGGGTAATGAAAAACTGTTTTTT.

As to this clone: Since the CDR3 does not end with the conserved phenylalanine or tryptophan, this likely comes from a read error. The DNA is left out, because the CDR3 cannot be placed on it with certainty; the CDR3 is given as TCRdb lists it. This sequence joins TRBV21-1 and TRBJ1-1. TRBV21-1 is deemed a pseudogene. With termini counted, the CDR3 has 10 amino acids. CDR3 in amino acids: CASSKVGFSI.

This clone was counted between two and nine times. V is TRBV27 and J is TRBJ2-3; 7 positions agree with TRBD2. The CDR3 totals 13 residues. The germline gives CDR1 MNHEY, CDR2 SMNVEV (reference sequence). J was trimmed by 4 bases and V by 2 bases; bases with no gene match: 0. CDR3 DNA sequence: TGTGCCAGCAGTTTAGCGGGAGCAGATACGCAGTATTTT. Translating it yields CASSLAGADTQYF.

CDR3 sequence reads: CASSAGQNYNEQFF. The CDR3 region has the DNA TGTGCCAGCAGCGCGGGACAGAACTACAATGAGCAGTTCTTC. The rearrangement joins TRBV9 to TRBJ2-1, with TRBD1 matching 7 bases. Trimming cost V 3 bases and J 3 bases; bases outside gene matches: 3. CDR3 size: 14 residues. Germline V gene data show CDR1 as SGDLS and CDR2 as YYNGEE. Together with reference TRBV9 and TRBJ2-1, the CDR3 gives the full variable domain: DSGVTQTPKHLITATGQRVTLRCSPRSGDLSVYWYQQSLDQGLQFLIQYYNGEERAKGNILERFSAQQFPDLHSELNLSSLELGDSALYFCASSAGQNYNEQFFGPGTRLTVL.

V is TRBV19 and J is TRBJ1-5, with 7 bases identical to TRBD1. The CDR3 is 13 residues long. Per the germline V gene, CDR1 is LNHDA and CDR2 is SQIVND (reference sequence). V lost 5 bases, J lost 4 bases, and 2 bases stayed unmatched. The CDR3 protein is CASSQQGNQPQHF. For the CDR3, the DNA is TGTGCCAGTAGTCAACAGGGGAATCAGCCCCAGCATTTT.

This clone came up a few times. The V and J genes are TRBV5-4 and TRBJ1-1; D perhaps matches TRBD1 (5 bases). The CDR3 runs 13 residues. Germline CDR1 reads SGHNT; CDR2 reads YYREEE (reference sequence). V shed 6 bases and J shed 9 bases, with 18 bases lying between them. The CDR3 spells CASTPGQGRKAFF. The CDR3 region has the DNA TGTGCCAGCACCCCGGGTCAGGGTAGGAAAGCTTTCTTT.

The rearrangement joins TRBV10-3 to TRBJ1-6; 7 bases match TRBD1. Germline V CDR1 and CDR2: ENHRY, SYGVKD. V trimming: 6 bases; J trimming: 4 bases; junction bases outside the gene matches: 9. The CDR3 length is 16 residues. CDR3 protein: CAIRAAVGQYNSPLHF. The CDR3 DNA follows: TGTGCCATCAGAGCCGCCGTGGGACAGTATAATTCACCCCTCCACTTT.

The chain couples TRBV2 to TRBJ1-4, with TRBD1 matching over 12 bases. The germline V gene has CDR1 SNHLY and CDR2 FYNNEI. The CDR3 is made up of 14 amino acids. V lost 6 bases to trimming and J lost 8 bases; unmatched junction nucleotides: 4. CDR3 nucleotide sequence: TGTGCCAGCAGGGGGACAGGGGGCGACGAAAAACTGTTTTTT. It translates to CASRGTGGDEKLFF.

The chain uses TRBV7-2 and TRBJ2-3, with TRBD2 identical over 9 bases. This CDR3 has 15 residues. Germline V gene data show CDR1 as SGHTA and CDR2 as FQGNSA. Unmatched junction bases numbered 0, after V lost 1 base and J lost 1 base. CDR3 nucleotides: TGTGCCAGCAGCTTAGGGACTAGCGGCACAGATACGCAGTATTTT. Protein sequence: CASSLGTSGTDTQYF.

This clone showed up just a few times. This chain joins TRBV9 and TRBJ2-3, with 9 bases matching TRBD1. The germline V gene has CDR1 SGDLS and CDR2 YYNGEE. The CDR3 spans 17 residues. Trimming at V came to 0 bases and at J to 3 bases, leaving 8 bases not matched to a gene. The CDR3 DNA follows: TGTGCCAGCAGCGTAGGAGGAGGGACAGGGTTAACAGATACGCAGTATTTT. Protein product: CASSVGGGTGLTDTQYF.

This clone was observed a single time. The chain carries TRBV30 and TRBJ2-7; D gene ambiguous. Germline V gene lookup returns CDR1 GTSNPN and CDR2 SVGIG (reference sequence). The V gene lost 4 bases and the J gene lost 1 base, with 14 bases spanning the gap. The CDR3 is made up of 14 amino acids. DNA for the CDR3: TGTGCCTGGAAACCCTGGAGTCTTTCCTACGAGCAGTACTTC. Protein sequence: CAWKPWSLSYEQYF.

The rearrangement links TRBV7-9 to TRBJ2-5; no clear D gene. The CDR3 runs 13 residues. Trimming took off 2 bases at V and 3 bases at J, with 7 bases between the two ends. Germline loops: CDR1 SEHNR, CDR2 FQNEAQ (reference sequence). The CDR3 nucleotides are TGTGCCAGCAGCTTACCACTAAAAGAGACCCAGTACTTC. Its translation: CASSLPLKETQYF. The full variable domain, with the rest looked up from reference TRBV7-9 and TRBJ2-5, is DTGVSQNPRHKITKRGQNVTFRCDPISEHNRLYWYRQTLGQGPEFLTYFQNEAQLEKSRLLSDRFSAERPKGSFSTLEIQRTEQGDSAMYLCASSLPLKETQYFGPGTRLLVL.

The chain recombines TRBV11-2 with TRBJ1-3; 10 bases agree with TRBD1. Trimming removed 0 bases from V and 2 bases from J; junction bases left unmatched: 4. CDR1 and CDR2 from the germline V gene are SGHAT and FQNNGV. The CDR3 is 17 amino acids. The CDR3 sequence is CASSLDPGTGAGNTIYF. In DNA form, the CDR3 reads TGTGCCAGCAGCTTAGACCCCGGGACAGGGGCTGGAAACACCATATATTTT.

The chain combines TRBV5-4 with TRBJ1-1; 7 nucleotides agree with TRBD1. The V and J ends lost 4 bases and 0 bases, in that order; junction bases with no gene match: 9. CDR1 SGHNT and CDR2 YYREEE come from the germline V gene (reference sequence). The CDR3 length is 16 residues. CDR3 residues: CASSGDRTFMNTEAFF. The CDR3 bases are TGTGCCAGCAGCGGGGACAGAACCTTCATGAACACTGAAGCTTTCTTT.

V usage is TRBV7-9 and J usage is TRBJ2-7; 7 bases match TRBD1. Trimming cost V 1 base and J 5 bases; bases outside gene matches: 2. The germline V gene has CDR1 SEHNR and CDR2 FQNEAQ (reference sequence). This CDR3 region has 13 residues. In DNA form, the CDR3 reads TGTGCCAGCAGCTTAGAGGGGGCGCACGAGCAGTACTTC. The encoded protein is CASSLEGAHEQYF.

This clone appeared a few times. The rearrangement links TRBV6-5 to TRBJ2-7, with TRBD2 matching over 10 bases. The CDR3 has 15 amino acids. The V segment lost 6 bases and the J segment 2 bases; nucleotides outside the gene matches: 7. Germline values: CDR1 MNHEY, CDR2 SVGAGI. CDR3 DNA sequence: TGTGCCAGCAGGATCGGACTAGCGGATACCTACGAGCAGTACTTC. It codes for CASRIGLADTYEQYF.

A few counts support this clone. This chain links TRBV5-4 with TRBJ2-3; tentative D call: TRBD2 (5 bases). The germline gives CDR1 SGHNT, CDR2 YYREEE (reference sequence). The CDR3 sequence is 15 residues long. Trimming pared 1 base from V and 0 bases from J, leaving 9 bases between. This CDR3 reads CASSLRGGSTDTQYF. The CDR3 region has the DNA TGTGCCAGCAGCTTGAGAGGCGGGAGCACAGATACGCAGTATTTT. Supplemented by reference TRBV5-4 and TRBJ2-3, the full variable domain reads ETGVTQSPTHLIKTRGQQVTLRCSSQSGHNTVSWYQQALGQGPQFIFQYYREEENGRGNFPPRFSGLQFPNYSSELNVNALELDDSALYLCASSLRGGSTDTQYFGPGTRLTVL.